This entry lists 19 T cell receptor beta chains sequenced from one sample in a study of blood T cell repertoires in COVID-19. The method was immunoSEQ multiplex PCR; TCRdb's version includes in-frame clones alone and lacks a portion of them. The repertoire includes more than 250,000 clones, roughly 85% of them detected once, and less than 5.5% sits in the top ten. Sequenced material: PBMCs or T cells enriched from blood (not recorded which). All receptors derive from a man between 40 and 49 years old who had been exposed to COVID-19.

J is TRBJ2-2 and V is TRBV20-1; 8 bases are shared with TRBD1. Germline lookup yields CDR1 DFQATT and CDR2 SNEGSKA (reference sequence). With 3 bases clipped from V and 2 bases from J, the junction kept 14 bases outside the gene matches. This CDR3 is built from 18 residues. This chain's CDR3 is CSASAKGRGLSNTGELFF. In nucleotides, the CDR3 is TGCAGTGCTAGTGCGAAGGGCAGGGGGCTATCCAACACCGGGGAGCTGTTTTTT.

The V call is TRBV5-8, the J call TRBJ1-5; TRBD1 matches 9 bases. V dropped 0 bases and J dropped 9; count of bases not matched to a gene: 10. Germline V gene data show CDR1 as SGHTS and CDR2 as YDEGEE. This CDR3 spans 16 amino acids. CDR3 sequence (DNA): TGTGCCAGCAGCTTGGTGGGGACAGGGACGCCCCGGCCCCAGCATTTT. This translates into CASSLVGTGTPRPQHF.

The chain recombines TRBV2 with TRBJ2-1; 7 bases align to TRBD2. Germline-derived CDR1 and CDR2 are SNHLY and FYNNEI. This CDR3 comprises 14 residues. The J segment lost 7 bases and the V segment lost 3 bases, leaving 6 bases of the junction unmatched. As DNA, the CDR3 is TGTGCCAGCAGTGACCGTGGGAGGGGTAATGAGCAGTTCTTC. Protein: CASSDRGRGNEQFF.

The V and J genes are TRBV4-1 and TRBJ2-1, with 9 bases matching TRBD2. Trimming at V came to 5 bases and at J to 1 base, leaving 6 bases not matched to a gene. This CDR3 is built from 16 residues. From germline, CDR1 is MGHRA and CDR2 YSYEKL. The CDR3 DNA is TGCGCCAGCAGCGGCTATAGCGGGAGTTCCTACAATGAGCAGTTCTTC. Translating it yields CASSGYSGSSYNEQFF.

The J gene is TRBJ1-1, the V gene TRBV18; possibly TRBD1 for D (5 bases). The CDR3 runs to 15 residues. Trimming took 3 bases from V and 0 from J, leaving 11 bases between them. Germline V CDR1 and CDR2: KGHSH, LQKENI. The CDR3 region has the DNA TGTGCCAGCTCACCCGCGGAGGGGATGAACACTGAAGCTTTCTTT. It is translated as CASSPAEGMNTEAFF.

The chain joins TRBV10-1 to TRBJ2-3; weak D call: TRBD2 (6 bases). The CDR3 consists of 14 residues. Germline assignment: CDR1 WNHNN and CDR2 SYGVQD (reference sequence). The V end was cut by 5 bases, the J end by 2 bases, with 11 bases between. CDR3 DNA sequence: TGCGCCAGCAGTAGGGACTCAAACACAGATACGCAGTATTTT. This sequence encodes CASSRDSNTDTQYF.

The rearrangement uses TRBV7-2 and TRBJ1-5; D unclear. The CDR3 spans 13 residues. Germline CDR1 reads SGHTA; CDR2 reads FQGNSA. V was shortened by 5 bases and J by 5 bases, with 10 bases between the two germline ends. DNA of the CDR3: TGTGCCAGCAGCCTACAGTTCGATCAGCCCCAGCATTTT. Its protein product is CASSLQFDQPQHF. Filled out from reference TRBV7-2 and TRBJ1-5, the complete variable domain reads GAGVSQSPSNKVTEKGKDVELRCDPISGHTALYWYRQSLGQGLEFLIYFQGNSAPDKSGLPSDRFSAERTGGSVSTLTIQRTQQEDSAVYLCASSLQFDQPQHFGDGTRLSIL.

The chain has TRBV10-3 and TRBJ2-2; TRBD2 matches 14 bases. In germline, CDR1 is ENHRY, CDR2 SYGVKD. This CDR3 region has 20 residues. V trimming: 6 bases; J trimming: 0 bases; junction bases outside the gene matches: 12. The CDR3 DNA reads as TGTGCCATCAGATTAGGCCTGGGACTAGCGGGAGAAACGAACACCGGGGAGCTGTTTTTT. Its translation: CAIRLGLGLAGETNTGELFF.

The V call is TRBV2, the J call TRBJ2-7; perhaps TRBD2 as D (5 bases). Trimming pared 3 bases from V and 2 bases from J, leaving 11 bases between. The germline CDR1 and CDR2 sequences are SNHLY and FYNNEI. The CDR3 totals 14 residues. CDR3 in amino acids: CASSDPRAPYEQYF. CDR3 DNA sequence: TGTGCCAGCAGTGATCCGCGGGCACCCTACGAGCAGTACTTC.

The rearrangement joins TRBV10-3 to TRBJ1-2; D gene unclear. Deletions cut 0 bases from V and 7 bases from J, with 9 bases between. From germline, CDR1 is ENHRY and CDR2 SYGVKD. The CDR3 loop spans 13 amino acids. The CDR3 DNA follows: TGTGCCATCAGTGAGTCCTCGGTGTCTGGCTACACCTTC. Protein sequence: CAISESSVSGYTF.

This sequence joins TRBV10-3 and TRBJ1-5; D ambiguous. V lost 11 bases, J lost 0 bases, and 14 bases lay in between. This CDR3 has 14 amino acids. CDR1 and CDR2 from the germline V gene are ENHRY and SYGVKD. The CDR3 DNA reads TGTGCCTCGCGGATAGAGGATAGCAATCAGCCCCAGCATTTT. This codes for CASRIEDSNQPQHF.

CDR3 coding DNA: TGTGCCAGCAGCTCTCTTTCAGGGGGAAACACCATATATTTT. Its protein product is CASSSLSGGNTIYF. This chain links TRBV7-2 with TRBJ1-3; D is possibly TRBD1 (5 bases). The CDR3 has 14 residues. Germline values: CDR1 SGHTA, CDR2 FQGNSA. Trimming pared 4 bases from V and 4 bases from J, leaving 11 bases between.

The CDR3 DNA is TGTGCCAGCTCACTCAACAGGGTCACAGATACGCAGTATTTT. It translates to CASSLNRVTDTQYF. This rearrangement joins TRBV18 to TRBJ2-3; a weak D match, TRBD1 (6 bases). The V gene's germline CDR1 is KGHSH and CDR2 LQKENI. Trimming pared 4 bases from V and 2 bases from J, leaving 10 bases between. CDR3 size: 14 residues.

The rearrangement joins TRBV29-1 to TRBJ1-1; 7 nucleotides agree with TRBD1. V lost 7 bases to trimming and J lost 0 bases; unmatched junction nucleotides: 8. CDR1 SQVTM and CDR2 ANQGSEA come from the germline V gene. The length of the CDR3 is 14 residues. The CDR3 loop is CSAAQGQMNTEAFF. CDR3 DNA: TGCAGCGCCGCCCAGGGACAGATGAACACTGAAGCTTTCTTT.

The chain has TRBV9 and TRBJ2-2; D gene unclear. The CDR3 is 14 amino acids. Trimming removed 0 bases from V and 4 bases from J, with 7 bases in between. In germline, CDR1 is SGDLS, CDR2 YYNGEE. The CDR3 is CASSVGPLTGELFF. CDR3 nucleotide sequence: TGTGCCAGCAGCGTAGGTCCTCTCACCGGGGAGCTGTTTTTT.

This chain links TRBV18 with TRBJ2-7; D is undetermined. Trimming left V 10 bases short and J 4 bases short, with 17 bases between. Germline CDR1 is KGHSH and CDR2 is LQKENI. The CDR3 has 13 residues. CDR3 in DNA: TGTGCCACTCAACCGTCTCTCGAGTACGAGCAGTACTTC. Encoded protein: CATQPSLEYEQYF.

The chain combines TRBV10-1 with TRBJ1-1, with D tentatively TRBD1 (6 bases). Between the trimmed V and J ends, which lost 6 bases and 6 bases, there was a span of 14 bases. The germline CDR1 and CDR2 sequences are WNHNN and SYGVQD (reference sequence). The CDR3 sequence is 13 residues long. CDR3 loop: CASSPQGLPEAFF. DNA for the CDR3: TGCGCCAGCAGCCCTCAGGGGCTCCCTGAAGCTTTCTTT.

The J gene is TRBJ2-2, the V gene TRBV30; TRBD1 aligns across 8 bases. This CDR3 is 14 amino acids long. Trimming removed 3 bases from V and 6 bases from J; junction bases left unmatched: 6. CDR1 and CDR2 (germline): GTSNPN, SVGIG (reference sequence). CDR3 bases: TGTGCCTGGAGGGGACAGGTATCCGCCGGGGAGCTGTTTTTT. As protein: CAWRGQVSAGELFF.

The gene calls are TRBV19 and TRBJ2-1, with 9 bases aligning to TRBD2. Trimming cost V 4 bases and J 0 bases; bases outside gene matches: 4. The CDR3 is 16 amino acids. Germline V lookup: CDR1 LNHDA, CDR2 SQIVND (reference sequence). The CDR3 protein is CASSSFSGSSYNEQFF. The CDR3 DNA reads as TGTGCCAGTAGTAGTTTTAGCGGGAGCTCCTACAATGAGCAGTTCTTC.